Presented here are 23 T cell receptor beta chains from one specimen sequenced in a study of blood T cell repertoires in COVID-19. Profiled with immunoSEQ multiplex PCR; TCRdb holds only in-frame clones, not every one. The sample lists around 270,000 clones; approximately 85% were seen once. Sequencing used peripheral blood. Every receptor here comes from a human donor with COVID-19, enrolled during active disease. The donor label of this sample is uncertain.

The chain carries TRBV9 and TRBJ1-5, with D possibly matching TRBD1 (6 bases). The CDR3 extends over 14 amino acids. CDR1 is SGDLS and CDR2 is YYNGEE in the germline V gene. V gave up 5 bases and J gave up 4 bases, with 13 bases separating them. This CDR3 is CASSAGTKNQPQHF. The CDR3 DNA is TGTGCCAGCAGTGCCGGGACAAAGAATCAGCCCCAGCATTTT.

The gene calls are TRBV4-1 and TRBJ2-5; TRBD1 aligns across 8 bases. Trimming took 0 bases from V and 2 from J; bases not matched to a gene: 2. The germline V gene has CDR1 MGHRA and CDR2 YSYEKL. CDR3 length: 15 residues. CDR3 protein: CASSQDDRGQETQYF. In DNA form, the CDR3 reads TGCGCCAGCAGCCAAGATGACAGGGGACAAGAGACCCAGTACTTC.

The chain joins TRBV30 to TRBJ1-2; D remains ambiguous. Germline lookup yields CDR1 GTSNPN and CDR2 SVGIG (reference sequence). Trimming stripped 0 bases from V and 5 bases from J, with 10 bases between. The CDR3 spans 13 residues. The CDR3 DNA reads TGTGCCTGGAGTGTAGAGCAGCGATATGGCTACACCTTC. Translated, it gives CAWSVEQRYGYTF.

The chain uses TRBV5-1 and TRBJ1-2; 8 nucleotides line up with TRBD1. This CDR3 is built from 14 residues. With 3 bases clipped from V and 4 bases from J, the junction kept 5 bases outside the gene matches. Germline CDR1 is SGHRS and CDR2 is YFSETQ. The CDR3 DNA reads as TGCGCCAGCAGCTGGACAGGGCTCGGCTATGGCTACACCTTC. Its protein is CASSWTGLGYGYTF.

This chain joins TRBV7-3 and TRBJ2-3; 13 bases map to TRBD2. This CDR3 spans 16 amino acids. V lost 5 bases and J lost 4; bases outside the gene matches: 6. The germline gives CDR1 SGHTA, CDR2 FQGTGA. The chain's CDR3 is CASSPLAGGPPDTQYF. CDR3 bases: TGTGCCAGCAGCCCACTAGCGGGAGGGCCCCCAGATACGCAGTATTTT.

The rearrangement joins TRBV7-9 to TRBJ1-1; 8 positions match TRBD1. With V trimmed by 4 bases and J by 2 bases, 6 bases remained unmatched. CDR3 size: 15 residues. Germline V CDR1 and CDR2: SEHNR, FQNEAQ (reference sequence). CDR3: CASSWGQAKNTEAFF. CDR3 DNA sequence: TGTGCCAGCAGCTGGGGACAGGCGAAAAACACTGAAGCTTTCTTT.

The chain has TRBV2 and TRBJ1-5; D might be TRBD1 (6 bases). Trimming took off 5 bases at V and 13 bases at J, with 12 bases between the two ends. Germline V gene lookup returns CDR1 SNHLY and CDR2 FYNNEI. The CDR3 contains 11 residues. The CDR3 region is CASSKDGTQHF. CDR3 nucleotides: TGTGCCAGCAGTAAAGATGGGACACAGCATTTT.

This sequence joins TRBV4-3 and TRBJ2-4; D perhaps matches TRBD2 (6 bases). Germline V lookup: CDR1 LGHNA, CDR2 YSLEER. The CDR3 sequence is 14 residues long. Between the trimmed V and J ends, which lost 4 bases and 6 bases, there was a span of 13 bases. In nucleotides, the CDR3 is TGCGCCAGCAGCCGTCTGACTAGTCGAAACATTCAGTACTTC. Protein sequence: CASSRLTSRNIQYF.

This clone was observed once. This chain links TRBV6-5 with TRBJ1-2, with 7 bases fitting TRBD1. Per the germline V gene, CDR1 is MNHEY and CDR2 is SVGAGI. The trim removed 6 bases at V and 0 bases at J, leaving 7 bases unmatched. This CDR3 region has 15 residues. The CDR3 sequence: CASSRGTDANYGYTF. CDR3 coding DNA: TGTGCCAGCAGCCGAGGGACAGATGCTAACTATGGCTACACCTTC.

The V gene is TRBV21-1, the J gene TRBJ1-1. TRBV21-1 is an annotated pseudogene. The CDR3 runs to 12 residues. CDR3 loop: CASSKRERGAFF. As DNA, the CDR3 is TGTGCCAGCAGCAAAAGGGAACGGGGAGCTTTCTTT.

This clone has a single count. This chain connects TRBV28 to TRBJ2-1, with 7 nucleotides matching TRBD2. Trimming removed 8 bases from V and 0 bases from J; junction bases left unmatched: 1. The CDR3 covers 13 residues. CDR1 is MDHEN and CDR2 is SYDVKM in the germline V gene. The CDR3 reads CASCGSSYNEQFF. The CDR3 bases are TGTGCCAGCTGCGGGAGCTCCTACAATGAGCAGTTCTTC.

The chain has TRBV19 and TRBJ2-1, with 9 bases fitting TRBD2. Germline CDR1 LNHDA, CDR2 SQIVND (reference sequence). The CDR3 runs 18 residues. Trimming took 3 bases from V and 6 from J; bases not matched to a gene: 15. The chain's CDR3 is CASSMKREAPGVLNEQFF. DNA of the CDR3: TGTGCCAGTAGTATGAAGCGGGAGGCCCCAGGAGTCCTCAATGAGCAGTTCTTC.

V gene TRBV2 combines with J gene TRBJ2-2, with D possibly being TRBD2 (6 bases). V lost 7 bases and J 7 bases, leaving 25 bases between the germline ends. CDR1 is SNHLY, CDR2 FYNNEI, per germline. The CDR3 is 17 amino acids. CDR3 DNA sequence: TGTGCCAGCACCGCGGACTATCTTGGCCCGTTTGGCGGGGAGCTGTTTTTT. Protein sequence: CASTADYLGPFGGELFF.

Details on this clone: This may be a read error, as it is one base from a much larger clone. Other DNA variants within this sample encode the same CDR3. The rearrangement links TRBV9 to TRBJ1-1, with a tentative D call TRBD1 (6 bases). Germline loops: CDR1 SGDLS, CDR2 YYNGEE. The CDR3 extends over 13 amino acids. The V and J ends lost 3 bases and 0 bases respectively, with 6 bases between them. CDR3 amino acids: CASSGQVNTEAFF. CDR3 in DNA: TGTGCCAGCAGCGGACAGGTGAACACTGAAGCTTTCTTT. The full variable domain, its missing parts supplied by reference TRBV9 and TRBJ1-1, is DSGVTQTPKHLITATGQRVTLRCSPRSGDLSVYWYQQSLDQGLQFLIQYYNGEERAKGNILERFSAQQFPDLHSELNLSSLELGDSALYFCASSGQVNTEAFFGQGTRLTVV.

The chain has TRBV7-2 and TRBJ1-4; D is possibly TRBD1 (6 bases). Trimming pared 2 bases from V and 14 bases from J, leaving 15 bases between. From germline, CDR1 is SGHTA and CDR2 FQGNSA. This CDR3 has 13 amino acids. CDR3 nucleotide sequence: TGTGCCAGCAGCTTAAATACAGGGCAAGCCCTGTTTTTT. Translated: CASSLNTGQALFF. Looking up the rest from reference TRBV7-2 and TRBJ1-4 gives the full variable domain: GAGVSQSPSNKVTEKGKDVELRCDPISGHTALYWYRQSLGQGLEFLIYFQGNSAPDKSGLPSDRFSAERTGGSVSTLTIQRTQQEDSAVYLCASSLNTGQALFFGSGTQLSVL.

The V and J genes are TRBV24-1 and TRBJ2-5; 7 bases map to TRBD1. The V and J ends lost 1 base and 0 bases, in that order; junction bases with no gene match: 4. Germline values: CDR1 KGHDR, CDR2 SFDVKD. CDR3 length: 16 residues. CDR3 sequence (DNA): TGTGCCACCAGTGATTTTAAAACAGGGGACCAAGAGACCCAGTACTTC. It encodes CATSDFKTGDQETQYF.

The chain carries TRBV7-9 and TRBJ2-6, with D perhaps TRBD2 (6 bases). The CDR3 sequence is 19 residues long. Germline V lookup: CDR1 SEHNR, CDR2 FQNEAQ (reference sequence). V was trimmed by 5 bases and J by 0 bases, leaving 20 bases between them. Written as DNA, the CDR3 is TGTGCCAGCAGCCTATCGGGGCGGGGAGGCAACTCTGGGGCCAACGTCCTGACTTTC. This translates into CASSLSGRGGNSGANVLTF.

V and J are TRBV5-6 and TRBJ2-5; 9 bases agree with TRBD2. V dropped 3 bases and J dropped 4; count of bases not matched to a gene: 7. CDR1 SGHDT and CDR2 YYEEEE come from the germline V gene. This CDR3 comprises 15 residues. The CDR3 region is CASSWVAGVRETQYF. The CDR3 region has the DNA TGTGCCAGCAGCTGGGTAGCGGGAGTGAGAGAGACCCAGTACTTC.

This clone was seen only once. This chain joins TRBV3-1 (or the pseudogene TRBV3-2) and TRBJ2-7; a weak D match, TRBD1 (6 bases). Germline loops: CDR1 LGHDT, CDR2 YNNKEL (reference sequence). V lost 0 bases to trimming and J lost 5 bases, with 14 bases between them. The CDR3 is 15 residues long. The CDR3 loop reads CASSQEPQGFHEQYF. DNA for the CDR3: TGTGCCAGCAGCCAAGAACCACAGGGATTCCACGAGCAGTACTTC.

The rearrangement joins TRBV28 to TRBJ2-5, with 14 bases lining up with TRBD2. The V segment lost 5 bases and the J segment 2 bases; nucleotides outside the gene matches: 7. Germline assignment: CDR1 MDHEN and CDR2 SYDVKM. The CDR3 length is 17 residues. The DNA of the CDR3 is TGTGCCAGCAGTAACGGACTAGCGGGAGGAATGCAAGAGACCCAGTACTTC. It is translated as CASSNGLAGGMQETQYF. Variable domain in full (rest from reference TRBV28 and TRBJ2-5): DVKVTQSSRYLVKRTGEKVFLECVQDMDHENMFWYRQDPGLGLRLIYFSYDVKMKEKGDIPEGYSVSREKKERFSLILESASTNQTSMYLCASSNGLAGGMQETQYFGPGTRLLVL.

V gene TRBV7-9 combines with J gene TRBJ1-1; 8 nucleotides agree with TRBD1. Losses at the gene ends were 6 bases for V and 0 bases for J; bases not matched to a gene: 3. This CDR3 region has 14 residues. Per germline, CDR1 SEHNR and CDR2 FQNEAQ (reference sequence). The CDR3 region is CASRPQGVNTEAFF. The CDR3 nucleotides are TGTGCCAGCAGACCACAGGGGGTGAACACTGAAGCTTTCTTT.

This chain connects TRBV4-2 to TRBJ2-1, with D perhaps matching TRBD2 (5 bases). Germline V CDR1 and CDR2: LGHNA, YNFKEQ. This CDR3 comprises 15 residues. V lost 0 bases, J lost 4 bases, and 10 bases lay in between. DNA of the CDR3: TGTGCCAGCAGCCAAGAACACGGGAAATACAATGAGCAGTTCTTC. Residues: CASSQEHGKYNEQFF.

The CDR3 nucleotides read TGTGCCAGTAGTGTTATAGATGTGACAGCTAATTCACCCCTCCACTTT. As protein: CASSVIDVTANSPLHF. The chain combines TRBV19 with TRBJ1-6; D possibly corresponds to TRBD1 (5 bases). The length of the CDR3 is 16 residues. The V gene's germline CDR1 is LNHDA and CDR2 SQIVND (reference sequence). V lost 5 bases and J 6 bases, leaving 17 bases between the germline ends. Combining the CDR3 with reference TRBV19 and TRBJ1-6 gives the whole variable domain DGGITQSPKYLFRKEGQNVTLSCEQNLNHDAMYWYRQDPGQGLRLIYYSQIVNDFQKGDIAEGYSVSREKKESFPLTVTSAQKNPTAFYLCASSVIDVTANSPLHFGNGTRLTVT.